This is a list of T cell receptor beta chains from one sample in a study of blood T cell repertoires in COVID-19. Method: immunoSEQ multiplex PCR; TCRdb's copy keeps in-frame clones and lacks some. The table includes about 240,000 clones, around 86% detected once. Sequencing input: peripheral blood. Receptor source: an elderly woman with COVID-19, enrolled during active disease. Each CDR3 is given with its conserved first and last residue. The D gene is left open where the match is weak. Not all rows give a size; the values are once, few, many and, for expanded clones, a class.

j_gene: TRBJ1-1; d_gene: NA; abundance: few; v_gene: TRBV19; CDR3aa: CASSGQTMNTEAFF; CDR3nt: TGTGCCAGTAGTGGACAGACCATGAACACTGAAGCTTTCTTT
j_gene: TRBJ1-5; d_gene: TRBD1; abundance: NA; v_gene: TRBV30; CDR3aa: CAWSVRDSLNQPQHF; CDR3nt: TGTGCCTGGAGTGTACGGGACAGCCTCAATCAGCCCCAGCATTTT
j_gene: TRBJ1-4; d_gene: NA; abundance: NA; v_gene: TRBV5-5; CDR3aa: CASSLTALAGEKLFF; CDR3nt: TGTGCCAGCAGCTTGACAGCCTTGGCCGGGGAGAAACTGTTTTTT
j_gene: TRBJ2-1; d_gene: TRBD2; abundance: NA; v_gene: TRBV10-2; CDR3aa: CASTSTLSGGANEQFF; CDR3nt: TGCGCCAGCACCTCGACCCTCAGCGGGGGGGCCAATGAGCAGTTCTTC
j_gene: TRBJ2-5; d_gene: NA; abundance: once; v_gene: TRBV5-4; CDR3aa: CASSTSRPGSRASQYF; CDR3nt: TGTGCCAGCAGCACATCCCGCCCGGGGAGCCGGGCGTCCCAGTACTTC
j_gene: TRBJ2-7; d_gene: NA; abundance: NA; v_gene: TRBV6-5; CDR3aa: CASSYTTRAPGEQYF; CDR3nt: TGTGCCAGCAGTTACACAACCCGGGCACCGGGGGAGCAGTACTTC
j_gene: TRBJ1-2; d_gene: NA; abundance: NA; v_gene: TRBV27; CDR3aa: CASSSGRDRLELNWGYTF; CDR3nt: TGTGCCAGCAGTTCGGGGAGAGATAGGCTCGAATTAAACTGGGGCTACACCTTC
j_gene: TRBJ2-5; d_gene: TRBD1; abundance: NA; v_gene: TRBV5-1; CDR3aa: CASTTQGIGETQYF; CDR3nt: TGCGCCAGCACCACACAGGGGATAGGAGAGACCCAGTACTTC
j_gene: TRBJ2-5; d_gene: NA; abundance: NA; v_gene: TRBV10-3; CDR3aa: CAISVGGGSRETQYF; CDR3nt: TGTGCCATCAGTGTGGGGGGGGGCAGTAGAGAGACCCAGTACTTC
j_gene: TRBJ1-2; d_gene: NA; abundance: NA; v_gene: TRBV7-9; CDR3aa: CASSLGSFYGYTF; CDR3nt: TGTGCCAGCAGCTTAGGCAGTTTCTATGGCTACACCTTC
j_gene: TRBJ1-1; d_gene: NA; abundance: once; v_gene: TRBV2; CDR3aa: CASSAMDSSYTEAFF; CDR3nt: TGTGCCAGCAGTGCGATGGACAGTTCGTACACTGAAGCTTTCTTT
j_gene: TRBJ1-3; d_gene: TRBD1; abundance: NA; v_gene: TRBV12-5; CDR3aa: CASGFSGGFGNTIYF; CDR3nt: TGTGCTAGTGGTTTTTCAGGGGGTTTTGGAAACACCATATATTTT
j_gene: TRBJ2-1; d_gene: TRBD1; abundance: once; v_gene: TRBV5-1; CDR3aa: CASSFGQGPYNEQFF; CDR3nt: TGCGCCAGCAGCTTTGGACAGGGGCCCTACAATGAGCAGTTCTTC
j_gene: TRBJ1-3; d_gene: NA; abundance: NA; v_gene: TRBV21-1; CDR3aa: CASSKDSFNYSGNTIYF; CDR3nt: TGTGCCAGCAGCAAAGACAGTTTCAATTACTCTGGAAACACCATATATTTT
j_gene: TRBJ1-2; d_gene: TRBD1; abundance: once; v_gene: TRBV18; CDR3aa: CASSPGTGDNYGYTF; CDR3nt: TGTGCCAGCTCCCCGGGGACAGGGGATAACTATGGCTACACCTTC
j_gene: TRBJ2-2; d_gene: TRBD2; abundance: NA; v_gene: TRBV10-2; CDR3aa: CASLGLSNTGELFF; CDR3nt: TGCGCCAGCTTGGGACTATCGAACACCGGGGAGCTGTTTTTT
j_gene: TRBJ1-1; d_gene: NA; abundance: NA; v_gene: TRBV2; CDR3aa: CASSAKGRGTEAFF; CDR3nt: TGTGCCAGCAGTGCAAAGGGCAGGGGCACTGAAGCTTTCTTT
j_gene: TRBJ1-5; d_gene: TRBD1; abundance: NA; v_gene: TRBV7-9; CDR3aa: CASSPDRANQPQHF; CDR3nt: TGTGCCAGCAGTCCGGACAGGGCTAATCAGCCCCAGCATTTT
j_gene: TRBJ1-5; d_gene: NA; abundance: NA; v_gene: TRBV7-9; CDR3aa: CASSLLGGQPQHF; CDR3nt: TGTGCCAGCAGCTTGTTGGGGGGTCAGCCCCAGCATTTT
j_gene: TRBJ1-5; d_gene: NA; abundance: NA; v_gene: TRBV9; CDR3aa: CASSPGNLNQPQHF; CDR3nt: TGTGCCAGCAGCCCAGGGAACTTAAATCAGCCCCAGCATTTT